The 25 T cell receptor beta chains given below trace back to one sample, sequenced in a study of spatial heterogeneity in lung cancer. Whole-study findings and limits: Tumor mutation count correlated with how many alpha and beta TCRs expanded intratumorally.

The time point is: sample taken at primary tumor resection. MiXCR was run by TCRdb on the 5' RACE reads, yielding one entry per CDR3 protein. Of tens of thousands of distinct CDR3 sequences detected, 4% to 5.5% appear once; the ten largest clones hold roughly 9.9%. Which antigens these TCRs recognize remains unknown. The sample consisted of lung tumor tissue, taken at surgery. The origin of the receptors is a male donor with early-stage non-small cell lung cancer.

This clonotype showed up just a few times. This chain uses TRBV3-1 with TRBJ1-1, with 8 bases identical to TRBD1. The V segment lost 7 bases and the J segment 1 base; nucleotides outside the gene matches: 8. The CDR3 sequence is 15 residues long. CDR1 is LGHDT and CDR2 is YNNKEL in the germline V gene (reference sequence). The chain's CDR3 is CASKNGDRSNTEAFF. Here the CDR3 DNA reads TGTGCCAGCAAGAACGGGGACAGGTCGAACACTGAAGCTTTCTTT.

This clonotype was recorded a few times. The gene calls are TRBV6-1 and TRBJ2-2; possible D gene TRBD2, 5 bases. Germline assignment: CDR1 MNHNS and CDR2 SASEGT. The CDR3 is made up of 14 amino acids. V gave up 7 bases and J gave up 4 bases, with 13 bases separating them. The CDR3 DNA reads as TGTGCCAGCACCAGGAGGTGGGGCACCGGGGAGCTGTTTTTT. This translates into CASTRRWGTGELFF.

This clonotype was counted ten times or more. The chain recombines TRBV6-5 with TRBJ1-3; D is unclear. CDR1 is MNHEY, CDR2 SVGAGI, per germline. Trimming took 2 bases from V and 3 from J, leaving 17 bases between them. CDR3 size: 17 residues. DNA of the CDR3: TGTGCCAGCAGTTACACCGGCATGGGGTTCGGTGGAAACACCATATATTTT. Protein sequence: CASSYTGMGFGGNTIYF.

The chain uses TRBV6-1 and TRBJ2-5, with D maybe TRBD1 (5 bases). The V end lost 4 bases, the J end lost 5 bases, and 17 bases lay between the germline ends. The CDR3 sequence is 15 residues long. Germline CDR1 MNHNS, CDR2 SASEGT. The CDR3 bases are TGTGCCAGCAGTGGGCAGAACACCCCAGGGGAGACCCAGTACTTC. This gives the protein CASSGQNTPGETQYF.

This clonotype came up many times. The rearrangement joins TRBV7-2 to TRBJ1-6; D is unclear. The ends were cut back, 1 base at V and 7 bases at J, with 8 bases in the middle. The germline gives CDR1 SGHTA, CDR2 FQGNSA. The CDR3 loop spans 14 amino acids. The CDR3 nucleotides are TGTGCCAGCAGCTTAGTTCGGCAAAATTCACCCCTCCACTTT. It is translated as CASSLVRQNSPLHF.

This clonotype has at least ten counts. The chain links TRBV12-5 to TRBJ2-2, with a possible D match to TRBD1 (6 bases). Germline loops: CDR1 LGHNT, CDR2 FRNRAP. The CDR3 contains 17 residues. V gave up 1 base and J gave up 1 base, with 13 bases separating them. The CDR3 protein is CASGLARTAQNTGELFF. The CDR3 coding sequence is TGTGCTAGTGGTTTGGCCCGGACAGCACAGAACACCGGGGAGCTGTTTTTT.

This clonotype was seen at least ten times. The chain recombines TRBV5-1 with TRBJ2-1; tentative D call: TRBD1 (6 bases). V was pared by 4 bases and J by 0 bases, with 11 bases between. Germline V gene data show CDR1 as SGHRS and CDR2 as YFSETQ. The CDR3 runs 15 residues. The CDR3 region is CASSQGQVSYNEQFF. The CDR3 bases are TGCGCCAGCAGCCAGGGGCAGGTCTCCTACAATGAGCAGTTCTTC.

This clonotype was picked up many times. The CDR3 DNA follows: TGTGCCAGCAGTGTGGCTCAAGAGACCCAGTACTTC. Protein: CASSVAQETQYF. V gene TRBV2 combines with J gene TRBJ2-5; D is uncertain. This CDR3 has 12 amino acids. Germline V gives CDR1 SNHLY, CDR2 FYNNEI. The V and J ends lost 4 bases and 2 bases respectively, with 5 bases between them.

This clonotype has at least ten counts. The chain couples TRBV2 to TRBJ2-7, with D perhaps TRBD2 (7 bases). Trimming cost V 2 bases and J 7 bases, with 18 bases left between them. The germline gives CDR1 SNHLY, CDR2 FYNNEI. The CDR3 loop spans 15 amino acids. In DNA form, the CDR3 reads TGTGCCAGCAGTGAAATGGGGGGGCGGCCTGGGGAGCAGTACTTC. Its protein is CASSEMGGRPGEQYF.

This clonotype was found many times. The V gene is TRBV10-3, the J gene TRBJ1-1, with D possibly matching TRBD1 (5 bases). V lost 2 bases and J lost 5, with 9 bases in between. The CDR3 is 13 amino acids. Germline values: CDR1 ENHRY, CDR2 SYGVKD. CDR3 loop: CAISENWGTEAFF. Written as DNA, the CDR3 is TGTGCCATCAGTGAGAATTGGGGGACTGAAGCTTTCTTT.

This clonotype has a count of ten or more. The V gene is TRBV6-5, the J gene TRBJ2-1; D call uncertain. Germline values: CDR1 MNHEY, CDR2 SVGAGI. Trimming removed 2 bases from V and 10 bases from J, with 18 bases in between. The CDR3 has 15 residues. The CDR3 spells CASSYRVDAIREQFF. In nucleotides, the CDR3 is TGTGCCAGCAGTTACCGAGTTGACGCGATACGGGAGCAGTTCTTC.

This clonotype came up many times. V usage is TRBV27 and J usage is TRBJ2-7; perhaps D is TRBD1 or TRBD2 (5 bases each). V shed 4 bases and J shed 3 bases, with 13 bases lying between them. Germline V gene lookup returns CDR1 MNHEY and CDR2 SMNVEV (reference sequence). The CDR3 sequence is 14 residues long. This CDR3 reads CASSSGGRVYEQYF. The CDR3 nucleotides are TGTGCCAGCAGTTCTGGGGGTAGAGTCTACGAGCAGTACTTC.

This clonotype has at least ten counts. The rearrangement links TRBV5-1 to TRBJ1-2; possible D gene TRBD1, 5 bases. The germline V gene has CDR1 SGHRS and CDR2 YFSETQ. V shed 0 bases and J shed 3 bases, with 6 bases lying between them. The length of the CDR3 is 13 residues. The CDR3 sequence is CASSLGGDYGYTF. CDR3 DNA: TGCGCCAGCAGCTTGGGGGGCGACTATGGCTACACCTTC.

This clonotype was observed at least ten times. The V gene is TRBV6-2 or TRBV6-3, the J gene TRBJ2-7; possible D gene TRBD1, 7 bases. V lost 8 bases and J lost 3, with 23 bases in between. The V gene's germline CDR1 is MNHEY and CDR2 SVGEGT. The CDR3 is 16 residues long. CDR3 in amino acids: CASCGTAGFGGYEQYF. CDR3 DNA sequence: TGTGCCAGCTGTGGGACAGCAGGGTTCGGGGGCTACGAGCAGTACTTC.

In its sample, this clonotype was seen many times. The J gene is TRBJ2-1, the V gene TRBV6-2 or TRBV6-3; D is unresolved. CDR3 size: 16 residues. Germline V gene sequence: CDR1 MNHEY, CDR2 SVGEGT. V was trimmed by 5 bases and J by 5 bases, leaving 19 bases between them. CDR3 protein: CASSDRHRRLDNEQFF. The CDR3 nucleotides are TGTGCCAGCAGTGATCGACATCGTCGGCTGGACAATGAGCAGTTCTTC.

This clonotype was observed at least ten times. The chain has TRBV6-5 and TRBJ1-4; tentatively, D is TRBD1 (5 bases). Germline CDR1 is MNHEY and CDR2 is SVGAGI. The CDR3 consists of 15 residues. The V gene lost 6 bases and the J gene lost 4 bases, with 15 bases spanning the gap. This chain's CDR3 is CASSPGTGLNEKLFF. The CDR3 coding sequence is TGTGCCAGCAGCCCCGGGACGGGCCTTAATGAAAAACTGTTTTTT.

Many counts were recorded for this clonotype. This CDR3 reads CASSLRRANTEAFF. In nucleotides, the CDR3 is TGTGCCAGCTCCCTCCGACGGGCGAACACTGAAGCTTTCTTT. This rearrangement joins TRBV7-2 to TRBJ1-1, with D unresolved. Germline CDR1 and CDR2: SGHTA and FQGNSA. The CDR3 spans 14 residues. V gave up 8 bases and J gave up 1 base, with 14 bases separating them.

This clonotype was detected many times. The rearrangement uses TRBV27 and TRBJ1-1; D call uncertain. Trimming cost V 4 bases and J 11 bases, with 17 bases left between them. Germline loops: CDR1 MNHEY, CDR2 SMNVEV (reference sequence). The CDR3 totals 13 residues. The CDR3 loop reads CASSSKPTSRAFF. The CDR3 DNA reads as TGTGCCAGCAGTTCGAAGCCGACCTCCCGGGCTTTCTTT.

This clonotype was observed at least ten times. The chain uses TRBV5-1 and TRBJ1-5, with 8 bases matching TRBD1. CDR1 is SGHRS and CDR2 is YFSETQ in the germline V gene. V trimming: 4 bases; J trimming: 4 bases; junction bases outside the gene matches: 1. CDR3 length: 13 amino acids. The CDR3 DNA reads as TGCGCCAGCAGCCAGGGGGCAAATCAGCCCCAGCATTTT. This gives the protein CASSQGANQPQHF. The complete variable domain, with remaining parts taken from reference TRBV5-1 and TRBJ1-5, reads KAGVTQTPRYLIKTRGQQVTLSCSPISGHRSVSWYQQTPGQGLQFLFEYFSETQRNKGNFPGRFSGRQFSNSRSEMNVSTLELGDSALYLCASSQGANQPQHFGDGTRLSIL.

This clonotype has at least ten counts. The chain is built from TRBV11-2 and TRBJ1-2, with 9 bases that match TRBD1. Germline V gives CDR1 SGHAT, CDR2 FQNNGV. With V trimmed by 2 bases and J by 6 bases, 10 bases remained unmatched. This CDR3 region has 16 residues. This CDR3 reads CASSLLLPGTGNGYTF. The DNA of the CDR3 is TGTGCCAGCAGCTTATTACTACCCGGGACAGGGAATGGCTACACCTTC.

The chain couples TRBV29-1 to TRBJ2-5; possible D gene TRBD2, 6 bases. Trimming cost V 6 bases and J 2 bases, with 16 bases left between them. The length of the CDR3 is 14 residues. Germline CDR1 reads SQVTM; CDR2 reads ANQGSEA. CDR3 residues: CSVSRLAGQETQYF. For the CDR3, the DNA is TGCAGCGTCTCCCGGTTGGCGGGGCAAGAGACCCAGTACTTC.

The sample holds many counts of this clonotype. The chain is built from TRBV6-2 or TRBV6-3 and TRBJ1-1, with a tentative D call TRBD1 (6 bases). The germline CDR1 and CDR2 sequences are MNHEY and SVGEGT. The CDR3 contains 14 residues. V was cut by 7 bases and J by 6 bases, with 18 bases left in between. CDR3 nucleotide sequence: TGTGCCAGCACCCTAGGGGCAGGGGCCTCTGAAGCTTTCTTT. It encodes CASTLGAGASEAFF.

The chain has TRBV28 and TRBJ2-7; D perhaps matches TRBD2 (6 bases). Germline V gene lookup returns CDR1 MDHEN and CDR2 SYDVKM. This CDR3 has 14 residues. V was trimmed by 3 bases and J by 6 bases, leaving 15 bases between them. This CDR3 is CASSFPSGTGEQYF. DNA for the CDR3: TGTGCCAGCAGTTTCCCCTCCGGGACTGGCGAGCAGTACTTC.

This clonotype was seen at least ten times. Its ends do not fully match the called genes, so a read error is possible. The rearrangement links TRBV5-6 to TRBJ2-1; D may be TRBD1 (5 bases). Germline lookup yields CDR1 SGHDT and CDR2 YYEEEE. CDR3 length: 13 residues. CDR3 DNA sequence: TGTGCCAGCAGCTTGAACTTAGGGGATGAACAGTTCTTC. Encoded protein: CASSLNLGDEQFF.

This clonotype was recorded at least ten times. The J gene is TRBJ2-4, the V gene TRBV28; D may match TRBD1 or TRBD2 (5 bases each). The germline CDR1 and CDR2 sequences are MDHEN and SYDVKM. The V and J ends lost 2 bases and 5 bases respectively, with 10 bases between them. The CDR3 has 14 residues. CDR3 DNA sequence: TGTGCCAGCAGTTTAGGGGGTACCCAAAACATTCAGTACTTC. As protein: CASSLGGTQNIQYF.